The subject of this entry is one TCR beta chain. The record originates from a study of blood T cell repertoires in COVID-19. Study-wide context: COVID-19 samples, acute and convalescent, were from the United States, Italy and Spain. The analysed material was cDNA or gDNA that came from T cells, B-cell-depleted T cells, or PBMCs.

Original processing methods: Amplification of reference gene primers was used by the study to estimate nucleated cell counts. Clones were read by immunoSEQ multiplex PCR, and TCRdb kept only the in-frame ones, dropping some. The D gene and trimming were derived from the DNA, and the V and J assignments and clone size from that table. This table holds about 71,000 clones, about nine tenths found once. With 0 bases removed from V and 2 bases from J, the gap between germline ends came to 9 bases. Germline V gene sequence: CDR1 SGHRS, CDR2 YFSETQ. This CDR3 has 16 residues. The sequence was obtained from a woman of 80 years or more with acute or convalescent COVID-19. The sample was peripheral blood. This sequence joins TRBV5-1 and TRBJ2-6; the D gene is possibly TRBD1 (6 bases). The CDR3 bases are TGCGCCAGCAGCTTGGGCAGGGGAACTGGGGCCAACGTCCTGACTTTC. This gives the protein CASSLGRGTGANVLTF. The full variable domain, in which reference TRBV5-1 and TRBJ2-6 provide the parts outside the CDR3, is KAGVTQTPRYLIKTRGQQVTLSCSPISGHRSVSWYQQTPGQGLQFLFEYFSETQRNKGNFPGRFSGRQFSNSRSEMNVSTLELGDSALYLCASSLGRGTGANVLTFGAGSRLTVL.